This TCR beta chain came from a study of blood T cells in healthy people across ages. The use of a sample-barcoded 5' primer and a J-beta primer mix characterized a second PCR of roughly 6 to 11 cycles. TCRdb reanalysed the 5' RACE reads using MiXCR and keeps one entry per CDR3 protein. This sample yields roughly 500,000 distinct CDR3 sequences, of which around 24% are seen a single time; 8.5% to 9.5% belongs to the top ten. This clonotype was counted between two and nine times. Unmatched junction bases numbered 8, after V lost 4 bases and J lost 3 bases. Germline CDR1 reads SNHLY; CDR2 reads FYNNEI. The CDR3 runs to 16 residues. The same sample was also used in a study of T cells of mothers and their children.

Material: blood. The chain is built from TRBV2 and TRBJ1-2; 10 positions agree with TRBD1. This clonotype originated in a boy younger than 18 in good health. The CDR3 DNA reads as TGTGCCAGCAGTGTAGGGACAGGGGTCCTCTACTATGGCTACACCTTC. Protein sequence: CASSVGTGVLYYGYTF.